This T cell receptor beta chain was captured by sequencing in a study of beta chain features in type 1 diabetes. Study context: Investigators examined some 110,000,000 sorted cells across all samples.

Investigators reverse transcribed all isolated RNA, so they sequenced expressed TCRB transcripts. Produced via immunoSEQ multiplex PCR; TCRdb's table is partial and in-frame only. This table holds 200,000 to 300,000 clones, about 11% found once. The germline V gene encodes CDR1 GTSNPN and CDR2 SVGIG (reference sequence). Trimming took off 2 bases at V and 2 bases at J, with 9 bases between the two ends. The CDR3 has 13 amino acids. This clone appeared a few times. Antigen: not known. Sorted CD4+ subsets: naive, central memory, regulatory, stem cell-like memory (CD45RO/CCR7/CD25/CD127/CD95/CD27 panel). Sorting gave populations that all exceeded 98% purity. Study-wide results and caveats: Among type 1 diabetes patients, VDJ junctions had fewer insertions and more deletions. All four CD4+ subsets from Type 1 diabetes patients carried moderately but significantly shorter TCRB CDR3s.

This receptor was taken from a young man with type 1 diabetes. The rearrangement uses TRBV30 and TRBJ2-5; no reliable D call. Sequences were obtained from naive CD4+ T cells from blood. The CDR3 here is CAWSPPVQETQYF. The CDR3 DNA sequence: TGTGCCTGGAGTCCTCCAGTACAAGAGACCCAGTACTTC.